This T cell receptor beta chain was sequenced during a study of technical replicates of blood from four donors. Sequencing used immunoSEQ multiplex PCR; TCRdb keeps in-frame clones, though not all of them. Of tens of thousands of clones listed, around 90% are singletons. The receptor's source is a human donor in good health. Some clones in this sample may be carry-over from other donors' samples. The sample consisted of PBMCs.

The DNA of the CDR3 is TGCAGCGTTGATTTCCCTGCGGGGGGGCAGTACTTC. It specifies CSVDFPAGGQYF. The rearrangement joins TRBV29-1 to TRBJ2-7; TRBD2 matches 8 bases. The CDR3 has 12 amino acids. Germline V lookup: CDR1 SQVTM, CDR2 ANQGSEA. J gave up 9 bases and V 3 bases, and 7 bases lay outside the gene matches.